The 21 T cell receptor beta chains presented below share a single source sample, sequenced in a study of cytomegalovirus exposure and HLA in healthy donors. The PCR ran on 60 Vbeta and 13 Jbeta primers. Clones were read by immunoSEQ multiplex PCR, and TCRdb kept only the in-frame ones, dropping some. The data contain some 190,000 clones, about 9% of them singletons. Sequenced input: PBMCs. Every receptor here comes from a woman aged 25 to 39 in good health and CMV-seropositive.

The chain combines TRBV5-4 with TRBJ2-2, with 7 bases aligning to TRBD1. In germline, CDR1 is SGHNT, CDR2 YYREEE (reference sequence). The CDR3 length is 16 residues. Losses at the gene ends were 4 bases for V and 8 bases for J; bases not matched to a gene: 14. The chain's CDR3 is CASSRRQGRSVGELFF. In DNA form, the CDR3 reads TGTGCCAGCAGCCGACGACAGGGTAGAAGTGTAGGGGAGCTGTTTTTT. The full variable domain, its missing parts supplied by reference TRBV5-4 and TRBJ2-2, is ETGVTQSPTHLIKTRGQQVTLRCSSQSGHNTVSWYQQALGQGPQFIFQYYREEENGRGNFPPRFSGLQFPNYSSELNVNALELDDSALYLCASSRRQGRSVGELFFGEGSRLTVL.

This clone was seen a few times. The chain joins TRBV7-9 to TRBJ2-1; 10 nucleotides align to TRBD2. The V and J ends lost 4 bases and 8 bases, in that order; junction bases with no gene match: 8. Germline V CDR1 and CDR2: SEHNR, FQNEAQ (reference sequence). The CDR3 has 15 amino acids. The CDR3 is CASSSSGRAGDEQFF. CDR3 nucleotide sequence: TGTGCCAGCAGCTCAAGCGGGAGGGCCGGAGATGAGCAGTTCTTC.

This clone was detected only a few times. The CDR3 coding sequence is TGCAGCGTCTGGACAGGGGTTCGCAATCAGCCCCAGCATTTT. It specifies CSVWTGVRNQPQHF. This rearrangement joins TRBV29-1 to TRBJ1-5, with 9 nucleotides matching TRBD1. V lost 6 bases and J lost 2; bases outside the gene matches: 5. Germline CDR1 is SQVTM and CDR2 is ANQGSEA. CDR3 size: 14 residues.

In its sample, this clone was seen a few times. The genes are TRBV15 and TRBJ2-7; TRBD2 aligns across 7 bases. This CDR3 is built from 11 residues. Unmatched junction bases numbered 2, after V lost 8 bases and J lost 4 bases. The germline gives CDR1 LNHNV, CDR2 YYDKDF (reference sequence). The CDR3 loop is CATGEGYEQYF. The CDR3 DNA reads TGTGCCACCGGGGAGGGGTACGAGCAGTACTTC.

The genes are TRBV30 and TRBJ2-1; 7 bases agree with TRBD1. The CDR3 has 15 amino acids. CDR1 and CDR2 from the germline V gene are GTSNPN and SVGIG (reference sequence). J lost 2 bases, V lost 5 bases, and 9 bases had no gene match. In nucleotides, the CDR3 is TGTGCCTGGGACCTTGGACAGGTACCCTACAATGAGCAGTTCTTC. Its translation is CAWDLGQVPYNEQFF.

This clone was observed a few times. This chain links TRBV9 with TRBJ2-5, with D perhaps matching TRBD2 (6 bases). V gave up 0 bases and J gave up 5 bases, with 11 bases separating them. Germline values: CDR1 SGDLS, CDR2 YYNGEE. This CDR3 comprises 14 residues. The CDR3 DNA reads as TGTGCCAGCAGCGTAGGGGGGGAGAGGGAGACCCAGTACTTC. Its protein is CASSVGGERETQYF.

The sample holds a few counts of this clone. The V call is TRBV10-3, the J call TRBJ2-7; D is possibly TRBD2 (5 bases). The CDR3 has 13 residues. CDR1 and CDR2 from the germline V gene are ENHRY and SYGVKD. The V end was cut by 3 bases, the J end by 2 bases, with 8 bases between. CDR3 sequence reads: CAISDGSAYEQYF. The CDR3 nucleotides are TGTGCCATCAGTGATGGTAGCGCCTACGAGCAGTACTTC.

This clone was observed a handful of times. V usage is TRBV2 and J usage is TRBJ1-5; D is possibly TRBD1 (6 bases). Trimming removed 6 bases at V and 1 base at J, with 13 bases between. Germline CDR1 is SNHLY and CDR2 is FYNNEI. This CDR3 contains 15 residues. CDR3 in DNA: TGTGCCAGCAGGATCAGGGGCGGGAGCAATCAGCCCCAGCATTTT. Translating it yields CASRIRGGSNQPQHF. The entire variable domain, with the rest obtained from reference TRBV2 and TRBJ1-5, is as follows: EPEVTQTPSHQVTQMGQEVILRCVPISNHLYFYWYRQILGQKVEFLVSFYNNEISEKSEIFDDQFSVERPDGSNFTLKIRSTKLEDSAMYFCASRIRGGSNQPQHFGDGTRLSIL.

This chain links TRBV13 with TRBJ2-1; 15 bases are a match to TRBD2. CDR1 and CDR2 (germline): PRHDT, FYEKMQ (reference sequence). CDR3 length equals 17 residues. J gave up 6 bases and V 3 bases, and 6 bases lay outside the gene matches. The CDR3 reads CASSLGLAGGTSNEQFF. CDR3 DNA: TGTGCCAGCAGCTTGGGACTAGCGGGGGGTACTTCCAATGAGCAGTTCTTC.

The chain joins TRBV19 to TRBJ1-4, with D unclear. Trimming cost V 6 bases and J 0 bases, with 8 bases left between them. CDR1 LNHDA and CDR2 SQIVND come from the germline V gene (reference sequence). CDR3 length: 14 amino acids. The CDR3 region is CASRSGATNEKLFF. CDR3 DNA sequence: TGTGCCAGTAGATCGGGTGCAACTAATGAAAAACTGTTTTTT.

This clone was seen only a few times. DNA for the CDR3: TGTGCCAGCAGCCGGAAGGACAGCACCTACAATGAGCAGTTCTTC. It yields the protein CASSRKDSTYNEQFF. This chain links TRBV27 with TRBJ2-1; D perhaps matches TRBD1 (6 bases). The germline gives CDR1 MNHEY, CDR2 SMNVEV (reference sequence). V gave up 6 bases and J gave up 2 bases, with 14 bases separating them. The CDR3 totals 15 residues.

The gene calls are TRBV6-5 and TRBJ2-4, with D possibly TRBD2 on 5 matching bases. CDR1 and CDR2 from the germline V gene are MNHEY and SVGAGI. V was pared by 3 bases and J by 0 bases, with 9 bases between. This CDR3 is 15 amino acids long. The CDR3 DNA reads as TGTGCCAGCAGTTATTCCGGGATAGCCAAAAACATTCAGTACTTC. It is translated as CASSYSGIAKNIQYF.

This clone was counted between two and nine times. This chain connects TRBV7-9 to TRBJ1-1, with D possibly matching TRBD1 (6 bases). The germline V gene has CDR1 SEHNR and CDR2 FQNEAQ (reference sequence). The CDR3 is made up of 12 amino acids. Between the trimmed V and J ends, which lost 5 bases and 4 bases, there was a span of 8 bases. The CDR3 here is CASSRGGTEAFF. DNA of the CDR3: TGTGCCAGCAGCCGAGGGGGCACTGAAGCTTTCTTT. Drawing the rest from reference TRBV7-9 and TRBJ1-1, the complete variable domain is DTGVSQNPRHKITKRGQNVTFRCDPISEHNRLYWYRQTLGQGPEFLTYFQNEAQLEKSRLLSDRFSAERPKGSFSTLEIQRTEQGDSAMYLCASSRGGTEAFFGQGTRLTVV.

Written as DNA, the CDR3 is TGCGCCAGCAGTGAGTCTCGGACTAGTGACACCGGGGAGCTGTTTTTT. The encoded protein is CASSESRTSDTGELFF. V is TRBV10-1 and J is TRBJ2-2; TRBD2 matches 7 bases. Per the germline V gene, CDR1 is WNHNN and CDR2 is SYGVQD (reference sequence). Trimming at V came to 0 bases and at J to 3 bases, leaving 4 bases not matched to a gene. This CDR3 has 16 residues.

This clone was seen a few times. The chain combines TRBV15 with TRBJ1-3; no firm D call. The CDR3 is 14 residues long. The V end lost 6 bases, the J end lost 0 bases, and 9 bases lay between the germline ends. Germline assignment: CDR1 LNHNV and CDR2 YYDKDF (reference sequence). This CDR3 is CATSSRSSGNTIYF. The CDR3 DNA is TGTGCCACCAGTTCGAGGTCCTCTGGAAACACCATATATTTT.

This clone was detected a few times. The CDR3 nucleotides read TGTGCCAGCAGCTTGGATGACAGGGGAGATCAGCCCCAGCATTTT. Its translation is CASSLDDRGDQPQHF. The J gene is TRBJ1-5, the V gene TRBV5-4; 8 positions match TRBD1. V was clipped by 0 bases and J by 5 bases; unmatched bases: 4. Germline V gene sequence: CDR1 SGHNT, CDR2 YYREEE (reference sequence). The CDR3 is made up of 15 amino acids.

There are a few counts of this clone. In the same sample, other DNA sequences code for this CDR3. The J gene is TRBJ1-1, the V gene TRBV5-4; 11 positions match TRBD1. Germline V gene data show CDR1 as SGHNT and CDR2 as YYREEE (reference sequence). J lost 0 bases, V lost 5 bases, and 6 bases had no gene match. The CDR3 totals 16 residues. The chain's CDR3 is CASRGQGVGVNTEAFF. CDR3 sequence (DNA): TGTGCCAGCAGGGGACAGGGGGTAGGAGTGAACACTGAAGCTTTCTTT.

This clone was seen more than once but under ten times. The V call is TRBV27, the J call TRBJ1-1, with unresolved D. The CDR3 length is 13 residues. V was shortened by 2 bases and J by 1 base, with 5 bases between the two germline ends. In germline, CDR1 is MNHEY, CDR2 SMNVEV (reference sequence). The CDR3 DNA reads TGTGCCAGCAGTTTACGCGAGAACACTGAAGCTTTCTTT. It yields the protein CASSLRENTEAFF.

The chain carries TRBV2 and TRBJ1-5, with 8 bases that match TRBD1. The CDR3 is 12 residues long. Germline V gives CDR1 SNHLY, CDR2 FYNNEI. V shed 8 bases and J 4 bases; nucleotides not matched to a gene: 1. Written as DNA, the CDR3 is TGTGCCAGCGACAGGGGTAATCAGCCCCAGCATTTT. Protein product: CASDRGNQPQHF.

This chain joins TRBV19 and TRBJ2-1; TRBD2 matches 8 bases. The J segment lost 4 bases and the V segment lost 1 base, leaving 6 bases of the junction unmatched. The length of the CDR3 is 16 residues. CDR1 is LNHDA and CDR2 is SQIVND in the germline V gene (reference sequence). CDR3 DNA sequence: TGTGCCAGTAGTATAGGACGTAGCGGGGCATACAATGAGCAGTTCTTC. Translated: CASSIGRSGAYNEQFF.

This clone has just a few counts. The J gene is TRBJ2-1, the V gene TRBV7-2; 12 bases agree with TRBD2. CDR1 SGHTA and CDR2 FQGNSA come from the germline V gene. The CDR3 extends over 15 amino acids. Trimming removed 3 bases from V and 6 bases from J; junction bases left unmatched: 3. Here the CDR3 reads CASSLTSGSSNEQFF. DNA of the CDR3: TGTGCCAGCAGCTTGACTAGCGGGAGTTCCAATGAGCAGTTCTTC.